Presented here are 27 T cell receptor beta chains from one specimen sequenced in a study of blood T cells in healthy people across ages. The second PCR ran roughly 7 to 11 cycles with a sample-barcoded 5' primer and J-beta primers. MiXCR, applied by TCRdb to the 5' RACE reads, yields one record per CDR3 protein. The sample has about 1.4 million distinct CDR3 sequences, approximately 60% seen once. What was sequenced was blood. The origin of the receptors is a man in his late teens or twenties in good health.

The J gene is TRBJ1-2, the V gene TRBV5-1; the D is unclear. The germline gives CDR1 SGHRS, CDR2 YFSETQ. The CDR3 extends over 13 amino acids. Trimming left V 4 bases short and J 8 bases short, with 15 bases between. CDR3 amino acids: CASSRDLAGGYTF. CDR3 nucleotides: TGCGCCAGCAGCAGAGACCTAGCCGGGGGCTACACCTTC.

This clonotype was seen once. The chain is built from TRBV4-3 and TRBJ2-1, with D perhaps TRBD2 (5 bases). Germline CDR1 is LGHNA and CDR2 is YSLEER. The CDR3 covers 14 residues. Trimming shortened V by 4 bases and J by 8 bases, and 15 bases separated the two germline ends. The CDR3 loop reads CASSPIRLGDEQFF. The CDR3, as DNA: TGCGCCAGCAGCCCCATCCGGTTGGGAGATGAGCAGTTCTTC.

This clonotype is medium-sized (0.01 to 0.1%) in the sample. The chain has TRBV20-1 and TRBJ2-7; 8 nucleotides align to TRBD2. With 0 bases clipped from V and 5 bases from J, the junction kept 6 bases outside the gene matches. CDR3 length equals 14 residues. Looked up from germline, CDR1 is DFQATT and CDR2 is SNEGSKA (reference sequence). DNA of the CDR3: TGCAGTGCTAGAGAGGGACTAGAGATCCACGAGCAGTACTTC. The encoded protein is CSAREGLEIHEQYF.

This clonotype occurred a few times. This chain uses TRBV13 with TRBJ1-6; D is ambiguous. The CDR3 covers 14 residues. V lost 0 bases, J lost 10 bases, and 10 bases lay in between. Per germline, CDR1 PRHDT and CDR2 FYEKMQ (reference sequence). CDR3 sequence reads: CASSLGHSRSPLHF. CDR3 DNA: TGTGCCAGCAGCTTAGGGCACTCAAGATCACCCCTCCACTTT.

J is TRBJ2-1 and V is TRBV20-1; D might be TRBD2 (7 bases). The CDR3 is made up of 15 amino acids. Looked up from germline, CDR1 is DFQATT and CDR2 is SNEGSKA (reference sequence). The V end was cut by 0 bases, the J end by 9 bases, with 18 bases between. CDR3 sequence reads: CSARDNSRGAGEQFF. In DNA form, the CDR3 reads TGCAGTGCTAGAGATAATAGTCGGGGGGCCGGTGAGCAGTTCTTC.

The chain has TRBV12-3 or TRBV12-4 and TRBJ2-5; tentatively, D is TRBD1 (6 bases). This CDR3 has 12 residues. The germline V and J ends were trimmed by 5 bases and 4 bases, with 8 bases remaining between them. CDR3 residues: CASSRTVETQYF. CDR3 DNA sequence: TGTGCCAGCAGTCGGACAGTAGAGACCCAGTACTTC.

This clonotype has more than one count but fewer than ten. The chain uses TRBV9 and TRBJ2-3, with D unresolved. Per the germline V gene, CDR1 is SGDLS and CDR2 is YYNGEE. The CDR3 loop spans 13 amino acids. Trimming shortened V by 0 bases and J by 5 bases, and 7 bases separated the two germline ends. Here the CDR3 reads CASSVGVEDTQYF. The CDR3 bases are TGTGCCAGCAGCGTAGGCGTGGAAGATACGCAGTATTTT.

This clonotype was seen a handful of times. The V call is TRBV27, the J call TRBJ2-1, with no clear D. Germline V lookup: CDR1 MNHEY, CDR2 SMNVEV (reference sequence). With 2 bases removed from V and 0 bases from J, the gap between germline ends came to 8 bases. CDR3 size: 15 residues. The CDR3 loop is CASSLGQFSYNEQFF. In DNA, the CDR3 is TGTGCCAGCAGTTTAGGGCAGTTCTCCTACAATGAGCAGTTCTTC.

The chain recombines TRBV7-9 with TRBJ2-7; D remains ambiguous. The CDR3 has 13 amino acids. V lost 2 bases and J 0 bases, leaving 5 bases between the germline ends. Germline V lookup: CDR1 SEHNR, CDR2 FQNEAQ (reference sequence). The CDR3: CASSLMRSYEQYF. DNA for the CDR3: TGTGCCAGCAGCTTAATGCGCTCCTACGAGCAGTACTTC.

The CDR3 region has the DNA TGCAGCGTTGTGCCGGGGGGGCCCAATGAGCAGTTCTTC. Its protein product is CSVVPGGPNEQFF. This chain links TRBV29-1 with TRBJ2-1, with 8 bases identical to TRBD2. Unmatched junction bases numbered 5, after V lost 4 bases and J lost 6 bases. In germline, CDR1 is SQVTM, CDR2 ANQGSEA. The CDR3 covers 13 residues.

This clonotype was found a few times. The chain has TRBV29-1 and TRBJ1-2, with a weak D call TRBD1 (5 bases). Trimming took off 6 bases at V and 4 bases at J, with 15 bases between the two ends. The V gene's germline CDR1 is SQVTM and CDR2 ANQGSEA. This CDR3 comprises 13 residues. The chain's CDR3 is CSVVHPGGYGYTF. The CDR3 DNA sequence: TGCAGCGTGGTACACCCTGGGGGCTATGGCTACACCTTC. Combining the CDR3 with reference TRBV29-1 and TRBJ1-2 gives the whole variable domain SAVISQKPSRDICQRGTSLTIQCQVDSQVTMMFWYRQQPGQSLTLIATANQGSEATYESGFVIDKFPISRPNLTFSTLTVSNMSPEDSSIYLCSVVHPGGYGYTFGSGTRLTVV.

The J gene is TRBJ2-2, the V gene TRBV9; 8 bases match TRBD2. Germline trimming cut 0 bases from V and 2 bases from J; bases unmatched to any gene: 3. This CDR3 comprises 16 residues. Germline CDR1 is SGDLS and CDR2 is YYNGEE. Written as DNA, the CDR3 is TGTGCCAGCAGCGTAGCACTAGCGGTTAACACCGGGGAGCTGTTTTTT. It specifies CASSVALAVNTGELFF.

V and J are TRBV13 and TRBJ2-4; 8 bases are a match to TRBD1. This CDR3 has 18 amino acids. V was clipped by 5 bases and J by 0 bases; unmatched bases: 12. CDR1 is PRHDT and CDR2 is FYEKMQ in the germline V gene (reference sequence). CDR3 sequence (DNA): TGTGCCAGCAGCCCAGAGACAGGGGCGGATATAGCCAAAAACATTCAGTACTTC. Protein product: CASSPETGADIAKNIQYF.

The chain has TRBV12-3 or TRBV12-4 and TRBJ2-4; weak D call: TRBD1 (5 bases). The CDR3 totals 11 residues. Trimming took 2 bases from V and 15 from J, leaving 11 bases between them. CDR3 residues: CASSLWAGWYF. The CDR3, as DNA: TGTGCCAGCAGTTTATGGGCAGGGTGGTACTTC.

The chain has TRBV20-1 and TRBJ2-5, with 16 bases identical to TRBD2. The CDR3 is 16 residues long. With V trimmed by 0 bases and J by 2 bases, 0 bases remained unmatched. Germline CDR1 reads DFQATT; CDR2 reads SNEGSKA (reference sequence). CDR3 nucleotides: TGCAGTGCTAGAGAGGGACTAGCGGGAGGGCAAGAGACCCAGTACTTC. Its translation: CSAREGLAGGQETQYF.

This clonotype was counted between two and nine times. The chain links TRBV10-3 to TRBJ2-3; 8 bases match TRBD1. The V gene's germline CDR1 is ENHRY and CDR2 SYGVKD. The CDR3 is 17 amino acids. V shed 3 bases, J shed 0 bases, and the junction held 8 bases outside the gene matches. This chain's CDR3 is CAISDSRQGISTDTQYF. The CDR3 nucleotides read TGTGCCATCAGTGATTCTCGACAGGGGATAAGCACAGATACGCAGTATTTT.

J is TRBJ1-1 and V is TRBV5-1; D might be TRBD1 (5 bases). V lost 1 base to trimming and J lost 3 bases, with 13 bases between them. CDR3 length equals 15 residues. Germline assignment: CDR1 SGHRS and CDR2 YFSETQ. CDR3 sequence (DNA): TGCGCCAGCAGCTTGTCGCTCAGGGCGGACACTGAAGCTTTCTTT. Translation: CASSLSLRADTEAFF. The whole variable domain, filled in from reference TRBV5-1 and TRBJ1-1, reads KAGVTQTPRYLIKTRGQQVTLSCSPISGHRSVSWYQQTPGQGLQFLFEYFSETQRNKGNFPGRFSGRQFSNSRSEMNVSTLELGDSALYLCASSLSLRADTEAFFGQGTRLTVV.

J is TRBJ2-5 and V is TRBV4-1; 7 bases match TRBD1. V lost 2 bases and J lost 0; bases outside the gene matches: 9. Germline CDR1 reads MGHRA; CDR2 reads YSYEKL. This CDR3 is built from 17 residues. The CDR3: CASSQMADRTDQETQYF. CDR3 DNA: TGCGCCAGCAGCCAAATGGCGGACAGGACCGACCAAGAGACCCAGTACTTC.

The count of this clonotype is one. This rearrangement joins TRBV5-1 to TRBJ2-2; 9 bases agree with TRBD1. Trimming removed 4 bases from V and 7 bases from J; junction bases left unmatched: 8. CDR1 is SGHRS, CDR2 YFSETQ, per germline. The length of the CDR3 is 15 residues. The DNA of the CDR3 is TGCGCCAGCAGCCGAGACACAGGGGGCGGCGGGGAGCTGTTTTTT. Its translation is CASSRDTGGGGELFF. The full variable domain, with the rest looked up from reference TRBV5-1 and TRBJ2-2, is KAGVTQTPRYLIKTRGQQVTLSCSPISGHRSVSWYQQTPGQGLQFLFEYFSETQRNKGNFPGRFSGRQFSNSRSEMNVSTLELGDSALYLCASSRDTGGGGELFFGEGSRLTVL.

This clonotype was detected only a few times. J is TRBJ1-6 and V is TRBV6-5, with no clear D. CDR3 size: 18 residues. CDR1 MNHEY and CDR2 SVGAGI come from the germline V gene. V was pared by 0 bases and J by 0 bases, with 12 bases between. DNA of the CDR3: TGTGCCAGCAGTTACTCGGTAGATATGAGCTCCTATAATTCACCCCTCCACTTT. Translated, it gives CASSYSVDMSSYNSPLHF.

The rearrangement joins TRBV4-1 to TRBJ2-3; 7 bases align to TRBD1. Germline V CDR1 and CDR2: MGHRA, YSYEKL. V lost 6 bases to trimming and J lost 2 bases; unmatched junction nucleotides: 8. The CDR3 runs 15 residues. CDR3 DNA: TGCGCCAGCAGAGACAGGGCTTTCAACACAGATACGCAGTATTTT. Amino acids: CASRDRAFNTDTQYF.

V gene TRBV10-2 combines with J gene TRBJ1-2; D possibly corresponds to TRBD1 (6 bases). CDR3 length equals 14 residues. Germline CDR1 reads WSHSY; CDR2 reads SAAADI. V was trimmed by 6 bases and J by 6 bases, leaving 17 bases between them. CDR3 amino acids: CASRAQGTLDGYTF. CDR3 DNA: TGCGCCAGCAGGGCACAGGGTACTCTGGATGGCTACACCTTC.

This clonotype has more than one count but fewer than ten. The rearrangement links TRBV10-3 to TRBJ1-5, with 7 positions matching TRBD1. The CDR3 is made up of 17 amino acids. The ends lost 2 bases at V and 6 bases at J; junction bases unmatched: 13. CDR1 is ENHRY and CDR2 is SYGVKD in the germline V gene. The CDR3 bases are TGTGCCATCAGTGAGACCCTCACAGGGGATAGAGGTCAGCCCCAGCATTTT. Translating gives CAISETLTGDRGQPQHF.

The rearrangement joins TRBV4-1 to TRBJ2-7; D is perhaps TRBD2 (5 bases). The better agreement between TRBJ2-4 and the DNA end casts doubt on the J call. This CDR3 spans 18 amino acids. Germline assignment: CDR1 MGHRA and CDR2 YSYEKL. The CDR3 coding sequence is TGCGCCAGCAGCCCCCTGATTCCTAACACCGGGGAGCGAAACATTCAGTACTTC. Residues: CASSPLIPNTGERNIQYF.

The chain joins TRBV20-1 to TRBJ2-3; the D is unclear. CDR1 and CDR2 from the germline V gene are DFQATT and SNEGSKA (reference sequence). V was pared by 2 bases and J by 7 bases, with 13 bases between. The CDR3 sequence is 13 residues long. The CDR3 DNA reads TGCAGTGCTAGAAAGGACCTCGTGAATACGCAGTATTTT. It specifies CSARKDLVNTQYF.

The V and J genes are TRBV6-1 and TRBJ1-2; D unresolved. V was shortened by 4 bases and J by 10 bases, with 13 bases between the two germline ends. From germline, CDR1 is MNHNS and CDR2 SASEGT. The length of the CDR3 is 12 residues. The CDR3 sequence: CASSGLPKDYTF. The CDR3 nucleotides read TGTGCCAGCAGTGGGCTGCCCAAGGACTACACCTTC.

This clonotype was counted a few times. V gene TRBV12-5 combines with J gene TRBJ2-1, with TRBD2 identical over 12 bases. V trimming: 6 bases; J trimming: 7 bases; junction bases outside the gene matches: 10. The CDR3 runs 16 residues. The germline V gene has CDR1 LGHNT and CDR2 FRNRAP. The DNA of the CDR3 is TGTGCTAGTGGAGCCCTAGCGGGAGGGCCGGGGAATGAGCAGTTCTTC. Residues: CASGALAGGPGNEQFF.